This entry lists 31 T cell receptor beta chains sequenced from one sample in a study of blood T cells in healthy people across ages. Together with a sample-barcoded 5' primer, a J-beta primer mix was included in a second PCR lasting roughly 6 to 12 cycles. TCRdb independently ran MiXCR on the 5' RACE reads; one entry per CDR3 protein. The sample shows about 830,000 distinct CDR3 sequences, around 62% of them seen only once. Sequencing was carried out using blood. Source of these receptors: a man aged 25-45 years in good health.

CDR3 in amino acids: CASSPRGTGGTEAFF. The CDR3 DNA is TGTGCCAGCAGTCCCAGGGGGACAGGGGGGACTGAAGCTTTCTTT. This rearrangement joins TRBV27 to TRBJ1-1, with 11 positions matching TRBD1. After removal of 5 bases from V and 5 bases from J, the junction contained 7 bases not matched to a gene. CDR1 and CDR2 (germline): MNHEY, SMNVEV (reference sequence). The length of the CDR3 is 15 residues.

The rearrangement links TRBV12-3 or TRBV12-4 to TRBJ2-7; tentatively, D is TRBD2 (5 bases). The DNA end is more similar to TRBJ2-4, so the J call may be wrong. The CDR3 is 14 amino acids. CDR3: CASSRQVHGDIQYF. The CDR3 bases are TGTGCCAGCAGCCGCCAGGTCCACGGGGACATTCAGTACTTC.

Comment on this clonotype: This sequence may be a read error, since a much larger clone differs from it by one base. The chain joins TRBV29-1 to TRBJ2-1; 8 bases match TRBD2. V shed 4 bases and J 6 bases; nucleotides not matched to a gene: 11. Germline V CDR1 and CDR2: SQVTM, ANQGSEA. The CDR3 length is 15 residues. The CDR3, as DNA: TGCAGCGTTGCGATAAGCGGGGGTAAATGCAATGAGCAGTTCTTC. It codes for CSVAISGGKCNEQFF.

The rearrangement joins TRBV12-3 or TRBV12-4 to TRBJ2-1; D is perhaps TRBD1 or TRBD2 (5 bases each). The J call may not be correct, given that the DNA end is closer to TRBJ2-7. This CDR3 region has 14 residues. Here the CDR3 reads CASEYRDGYNEQYF. As DNA, the CDR3 is TGTGCCAGCGAGTACCGGGACGGATACAATGAGCAGTACTTC.

This clonotype appeared a few times. V and J are TRBV4-3 and TRBJ1-2, with TRBD1 as a possible D gene (6 bases). Trimming took off 1 base at V and 8 bases at J, with 20 bases between the two ends. CDR3 length: 16 residues. CDR1 LGHNA and CDR2 YSLEER come from the germline V gene. CDR3 in DNA: TGCGCCAGCAGCCAAGTTTCCGGTGTCGGACAGAACGGCTACACCTTC. Residues: CASSQVSGVGQNGYTF.

This rearrangement joins TRBV7-3 to TRBJ2-1; maybe TRBD1 (6 bases). Germline assignment: CDR1 SGHTA and CDR2 FQGTGA. The length of the CDR3 is 14 residues. V lost 5 bases and J lost 5, with 13 bases in between. CDR3 nucleotides: TGTGCCAGCAGCCAGGGACACAGGAACAATGAGCAGTTCTTC. Its protein product is CASSQGHRNNEQFF.

This clonotype occurred once. The chain joins TRBV6-5 to TRBJ1-1; no reliable D call. The length of the CDR3 is 15 residues. Germline loops: CDR1 MNHEY, CDR2 SVGAGI. With 0 bases removed from V and 5 bases from J, the gap between germline ends came to 13 bases. For the CDR3, the DNA is TGTGCCAGCAGTTACTCGATAGGGAGCGATACTGAAGCTTTCTTT. This sequence encodes CASSYSIGSDTEAFF.

This clonotype was seen only a few times. The V gene is TRBV20-1, the J gene TRBJ2-4, with D perhaps given as TRBD1 or TRBD2 (5 bases each). The V end was cut by 6 bases, the J end by 1 base, with 10 bases between. From germline, CDR1 is DFQATT and CDR2 SNEGSKA (reference sequence). The CDR3 has 13 amino acids. The CDR3 DNA reads TGCAGTGCGGGGGATATGGCCAAAAACATTCAGTACTTC. It translates to CSAGDMAKNIQYF.

The J gene is TRBJ2-5, the V gene TRBV29-1; TRBD1 might be the D (6 bases). Near its end, the DNA agrees better with TRBJ2-7, so the J call may be wrong. Germline CDR1 reads SQVTM; CDR2 reads ANQGSEA. CDR3 size: 13 residues. In DNA, the CDR3 is TGCAGCGTTGAATGGCAGGGGAGAATCGAGCAGTACTTC. Translated, it gives CSVEWQGRIEQYF.

This chain uses TRBV4-3 with TRBJ2-3; 12 nucleotides match TRBD2. With V trimmed by 2 bases and J by 2 bases, 5 bases remained unmatched. This CDR3 is 17 amino acids long. Germline loops: CDR1 LGHNA, CDR2 YSLEER. CDR3 sequence: CASSQRASGGDTDTQYF. The CDR3 region has the DNA TGCGCCAGCAGCCAACGCGCTAGCGGGGGGGACACAGATACGCAGTATTTT.

J is TRBJ2-1 and V is TRBV5-6; D is possibly TRBD1 (5 bases). Germline V lookup: CDR1 SGHDT, CDR2 YYEEEE. The V and J ends lost 0 bases and 7 bases respectively, with 11 bases between them. This CDR3 contains 14 residues. This CDR3 reads CASSLVAGSNEQFF. DNA for the CDR3: TGTGCCAGCAGCTTGGTGGCAGGGTCGAATGAGCAGTTCTTC.

The CDR3 DNA reads TGTGCCAGCAGTTGGCGGGAGACCCAGTACTTC. This gives the protein CASSWRETQYF. The chain employs TRBV6-2 or TRBV6-3 and TRBJ2-5; no definite D call. Between the trimmed V and J ends, which lost 4 bases and 5 bases, there was a span of 5 bases. Germline loops: CDR1 MNHEY, CDR2 SVGEGT. This CDR3 region has 11 residues.

The chain uses TRBV19 and TRBJ2-1; D is ambiguous. V dropped 4 bases and J dropped 7 bases, with 5 bases sitting between them. The CDR3 totals 11 residues. The germline V gene encodes CDR1 LNHDA and CDR2 SQIVND (reference sequence). The DNA of the CDR3 is TGTGCCAGTAGTACCTTTAATGAGCAGTTCTTC. Amino acid sequence: CASSTFNEQFF.

This chain joins TRBV20-1 and TRBJ2-4; 11 nucleotides match TRBD1. The J call may be in error: the DNA end matches TRBJ2-7 better. This CDR3 comprises 13 residues. From germline, CDR1 is DFQATT and CDR2 SNEGSKA (reference sequence). CDR3 bases: TGCAGTGCTAGAGGGGACAGGGGGAGCGAGCAGTACTTC. Translation: CSARGDRGSEQYF.

This chain joins TRBV29-1 and TRBJ1-2; tentative D call: TRBD1 (6 bases). From germline, CDR1 is SQVTM and CDR2 ANQGSEA. The V gene lost 4 bases and the J gene lost 0 bases, with 15 bases spanning the gap. CDR3 length: 15 residues. CDR3 DNA sequence: TGCAGCGTTGTTGGGGGGCCGTACTCTAACTATGGCTACACCTTC. Protein sequence: CSVVGGPYSNYGYTF.

The chain recombines TRBV14 with TRBJ1-2; no clear D gene. Germline CDR1 is SGHDN and CDR2 is FVKESK. The CDR3 runs to 16 residues. V shed 1 base and J shed 8 bases, with 20 bases lying between them. CDR3 region: CASSQVRAASVWGYTF. CDR3 bases: TGTGCCAGCAGCCAAGTACGAGCGGCCTCCGTCTGGGGCTACACCTTC.

This chain connects TRBV29-1 to TRBJ2-1; D might be TRBD1 (6 bases). The CDR3 length is 14 residues. Looked up from germline, CDR1 is SQVTM and CDR2 is ANQGSEA. Trimming pared 6 bases from V and 4 bases from J, leaving 16 bases between. CDR3 DNA sequence: TGCAGCGTGTCACGGACAGCCAGGTACAATGAGCAGTTCTTC. Encoded protein: CSVSRTARYNEQFF.

This clonotype was counted a single time. The rearrangement uses TRBV5-1 and TRBJ1-1; D is uncertain. This CDR3 has 13 amino acids. Germline values: CDR1 SGHRS, CDR2 YFSETQ. Trimming stripped 4 bases from V and 7 bases from J, with 14 bases between. CDR3 sequence reads: CASSAGRLSEAFF. The DNA of the CDR3 is TGCGCCAGCAGCGCCGGGCGGCTTAGTGAAGCTTTCTTT.

In its sample, this clonotype was seen many times. This chain uses TRBV5-1 with TRBJ2-7, with a tentative D call TRBD1 (6 bases). The CDR3 loop spans 15 amino acids. The V gene's germline CDR1 is SGHRS and CDR2 YFSETQ. Trimming took off 1 base at V and 3 bases at J, with 14 bases between the two ends. CDR3 loop: CASSLSTGYNYEQYF. The CDR3 DNA follows: TGCGCCAGCAGCTTGTCGACAGGTTATAACTACGAGCAGTACTTC. Based on the CDR3 plus reference TRBV5-1 and TRBJ2-7, the full variable domain is KAGVTQTPRYLIKTRGQQVTLSCSPISGHRSVSWYQQTPGQGLQFLFEYFSETQRNKGNFPGRFSGRQFSNSRSEMNVSTLELGDSALYLCASSLSTGYNYEQYFGPGTRLTVT.

The rearrangement uses TRBV7-2 and TRBJ2-1, with TRBD2 matching over 10 bases. Trimming removed 5 bases from V and 4 bases from J; junction bases left unmatched: 14. The CDR3 consists of 18 residues. Germline V gene data show CDR1 as SGHTA and CDR2 as FQGNSA. CDR3 sequence: CASSLPAGGPSIYNEQFF. For the CDR3, the DNA is TGTGCCAGCAGCCTCCCAGCGGGGGGGCCATCCATTTACAATGAGCAGTTCTTC.

The rearrangement joins TRBV28 to TRBJ2-1; possibly TRBD1 for D (6 bases). The V gene lost 3 bases and the J gene lost 2 bases, with 11 bases spanning the gap. CDR3 length equals 15 residues. Germline CDR1 is MDHEN and CDR2 is SYDVKM. The CDR3 here is CASSFQPGAYNEQFF. CDR3 nucleotides: TGTGCCAGCAGTTTTCAGCCAGGGGCCTACAATGAGCAGTTCTTC.

This clonotype was observed at least ten times. The chain recombines TRBV12-3 or TRBV12-4 with TRBJ2-1; TRBD2 matches 12 bases. V lost 8 bases to trimming and J lost 11 bases; unmatched junction nucleotides: 10. The CDR3 spans 14 residues. CDR3 sequence (DNA): TGTGCCAGCGGGCAGTCGCTAGCGGGGGGGAAGCAGTTCTTC. It encodes CASGQSLAGGKQFF.

The chain combines TRBV5-4 with TRBJ2-1; D not certain. V was shortened by 0 bases and J by 9 bases, with 7 bases between the two germline ends. The germline V gene has CDR1 SGHNT and CDR2 YYREEE (reference sequence). This CDR3 is 12 amino acids long. The CDR3 bases are TGTGCCAGCAGCTTGGACGTAGGTGAGCAGTTCTTC. It specifies CASSLDVGEQFF. The whole variable domain, filled in from reference TRBV5-4 and TRBJ2-1, reads ETGVTQSPTHLIKTRGQQVTLRCSSQSGHNTVSWYQQALGQGPQFIFQYYREEENGRGNFPPRFSGLQFPNYSSELNVNALELDDSALYLCASSLDVGEQFFGPGTRLTVL.

This chain links TRBV9 with TRBJ2-3; 10 bases are shared with TRBD2. Germline V lookup: CDR1 SGDLS, CDR2 YYNGEE. The CDR3 spans 15 residues. Trimming took 5 bases from V and 4 from J; bases not matched to a gene: 7. The CDR3 here is CASRPSSGGADTQYF. As DNA, the CDR3 is TGTGCCAGCAGACCATCTAGCGGGGGCGCAGATACGCAGTATTTT.

The rearrangement joins TRBV4-3 to TRBJ1-5; D not resolved. The V gene's germline CDR1 is LGHNA and CDR2 YSLEER. V was trimmed by 2 bases and J by 7 bases, leaving 15 bases between them. This CDR3 is 15 amino acids long. The CDR3 is CASSQPYPFGQPQHF. CDR3 in DNA: TGCGCCAGCAGCCAACCATATCCTTTCGGGCAGCCCCAGCATTTT.

The V gene is TRBV7-3, the J gene TRBJ1-5; no clear D. Germline V gene sequence: CDR1 SGHTA, CDR2 FQGTGA. Trimming pared 4 bases from V and 0 bases from J, leaving 7 bases between. The CDR3 runs to 14 residues. The CDR3 reads CASSSAYSNQPQHF. The CDR3 nucleotides are TGTGCCAGCAGCTCGGCTTATAGCAATCAGCCCCAGCATTTT.

The J gene is TRBJ2-4, the V gene TRBV12-3 or TRBV12-4; 8 bases are shared with TRBD2. The assigned J gene may be wrong: the sequence end matches TRBJ2-5 better. The CDR3 is made up of 14 amino acids. In DNA form, the CDR3 reads TGTGCCGCCTCCGCGGGGGGCCGTCAAGAGACCCAGTACTTC. Translated: CAASAGGRQETQYF.

This sequence joins TRBV6-1 and TRBJ1-4, with D unclear. The germline gives CDR1 MNHNS, CDR2 SASEGT. V gave up 7 bases and J gave up 5 bases, with 11 bases separating them. The CDR3 runs to 13 residues. CDR3 in DNA: TGTGCCAGCAACCGGGAACTAAATGAAAAACTGTTTTTT. Protein product: CASNRELNEKLFF.

The chain links TRBV6-4 to TRBJ2-6, with D perhaps TRBD2 (6 bases). From germline, CDR1 is MRHNA and CDR2 SNTAGT. The CDR3 runs to 16 residues. V shed 4 bases and J shed 2 bases, with 12 bases lying between them. Written as DNA, the CDR3 is TGTGCCAGCAGTGGGGGGGTTGGCGCTGGGGCCAACGTCCTGACTTTC. It is translated as CASSGGVGAGANVLTF.

The chain is built from TRBV29-1 and TRBJ2-1; D is possibly TRBD2 (5 bases). Germline assignment: CDR1 SQVTM and CDR2 ANQGSEA. Between the trimmed V and J ends, which lost 6 bases and 4 bases, there was a span of 7 bases. The CDR3 length is 11 residues. The CDR3 loop reads CSVGEYNEQFF. Here the CDR3 DNA reads TGCAGCGTCGGGGAATACAATGAGCAGTTCTTC.

The chain is built from TRBV28 and TRBJ2-7; the match to TRBD1 covers 8 bases. The CDR3 loop spans 15 amino acids. Losses at the gene ends were 3 bases for V and 1 base for J; bases not matched to a gene: 5. Germline CDR1 and CDR2: MDHEN and SYDVKM. The CDR3 DNA reads TGTGCCAGCAGTTTTCGGGACAGGATATCCTACGAGCAGTACTTC. Translated, it gives CASSFRDRISYEQYF.